A single sample gave rise to the 2 T cell receptor beta chains below, sequenced in a study of shared clonotypes between healthy human individuals. The repertoire was sequenced with immunoSEQ multiplex PCR; TCRdb's copy has only in-frame clones and lacks some. The sample consists of about 2 million clones, roughly 94% of them appearing once. Sequenced: naive CD4+ T cells sorted from blood. Subset: CD45RA+ positively selected. These receptors were obtained from a man between 18 and 35 years old in good health.

The chain couples TRBV7-9 to TRBJ2-5, with 8 bases aligning to TRBD1. Germline CDR1 reads SEHNR; CDR2 reads FQNEAQ (reference sequence). J was trimmed by 4 bases and V by 5 bases; bases with no gene match: 12. The CDR3 runs 16 residues. CDR3 protein: CASSSGQGTPRETQYF. In DNA form, the CDR3 reads TGTGCCAGCAGCAGCGGACAGGGAACCCCCAGAGAGACCCAGTACTTC.

The chain joins TRBV7-9 to TRBJ1-2; the D gene is possibly TRBD1 (5 bases). The CDR3 has 15 amino acids. Trimming shortened V by 5 bases and J by 2 bases, and 15 bases separated the two germline ends. The germline gives CDR1 SEHNR, CDR2 FQNEAQ (reference sequence). This CDR3 reads CASSPAREQNYGYTF. For the CDR3, the DNA is TGTGCCAGCAGCCCTGCCAGGGAACAGAACTATGGCTACACCTTC.